The present entry profiles one T cell receptor beta chain with its context. This clone was seen a handful of times. Its recognized antigen is unknown. Per-nucleotide qualities are absent, and no much larger clonotype sits a single base away. V trim: 7 bases; J trim: 3 bases; unmatched bases: 4. For CDR1 and CDR2, the germline V gene lists LGHNT and FRNRAP. Counted from cysteine to phenylalanine, this CDR3 has 14 amino acids. The only DNA kept is the CDR3, 42 bases in frame from the first base. This entry comes from a study of CD8+ T cells in alopecia areata (dated 2018 in TCRdb). Concerning the study at large: The treated patients took part in an open-label pilot trial in which moderate-to-severe alopecia areata was treated with oral tofacitinib at 5 to 10 mg twice daily. Patients stayed on tofacitinib for 6 to 18 months and then had 6 months of follow-up off drug so that delayed response and recurrence could be assessed. Disease severity in treated patients was measured with the SALT score, which quantifies the percentage of affected scalp surface area. The study used high-throughput TCRbeta sequencing to examine T cell clonal expansion in alopecia areata, in both the C3H/HeJ mouse model and human patients. Scalp tissue and sorted CD4+ and CD8+ peripheral blood T cells from patchy and totalis/universalis alopecia areata patients and from healthy controls were covered by human TCRbeta sequencing. Biopsies were taken from tofacitinib-treated patients at baseline and again at 4 and 24 weeks into treatment, and several of those patients also had a later scalp biopsy. Scalp clonality was compared among normal scalp (n=4), patchy alopecia areata scalp (n=8), and alopecia totalis/universalis scalp (n=8). The RNA source kit depended on sample type: the PAXgene miRNA kit for fixed scalp, the miRNeasy kit for PBMCs, and the RNeasy kit for mouse skin. TCRbeta CDR3 regions were amplified by immunoSEQ multiplex PCR using 35 Vbeta forward and 13 Jbeta reverse primers.

The paper as a whole reports these results and caveats: Unlike mouse skin, which is dominated by gammadelta T cells, normal human skin has resident alphabeta T cells that are also sequenced, and this complicates analysis of the scalp TCR repertoire. Because the treated cohort was small and included a single nonresponder, larger studies are needed to assess links between baseline CD8+ expansion and response. Compared with mice, TCR sequences shared between patients were less clear, possibly partly because of HLA diversity across the patient population. Scalp clonality and the number of expanded CD8+ clones among the top 100 scalp clones were significantly decreased by tofacitinib. Compared with normal scalp, lesional scalp, particularly in alopecia totalis/universalis, had higher clonality and more expanded CD8+ clones, which suggests antigenic drive. Many expanded lesional clones were found to persist in scalp and blood during tofacitinib treatment, and relapse after treatment cessation may be partly explained by this persistence.

Interpreted using the paper, the treatment or condition label stands for: oral pan-JAK inhibitor, 5-10 mg twice daily. Lesional scalp punch biopsies and peripheral blood were obtained from alopecia areata patients. PBMCs were separated by density centrifugation and stained for CD3, CD4 and CD8, after which CD4+ and CD8+ T cells were sorted on a FACSAria. Library construction relied on the immunoSEQ multiplex PCR assay. RNA was extracted from all samples and reverse transcribed into cDNA as template for TCR sequencing. SuperScript III was used for first-strand cDNA synthesis, primed with a 2:1 mix of oligo-dT and random hexamers. A synthetic immune receptor repertoire was used to measure amplification bias, and any remaining bias was corrected computationally. As for the authors' bioinformatics: Raw reads were preprocessed to remove errors, and CDR3 was defined according to IMGT conventions as the region from the conserved cysteine to phenylalanine. Clonality was calculated as 1 minus Shannon entropy normalized by log2 of the number of productive unique TCRs. Whether scalp clones were CD4 or CD8 was inferred by matching scalp TCRbeta sequences against CD4 and CD8 repertoires sorted from blood. TCRdb mirrors the immuneACCESS table, restricted to in-frame sequences. Some clones are absent from its copies; in checked studies, under half trace to an unresolved V gene, and the reason for the others is unknown. That table supplies the V and J calls and clone size; D and trimming were determined from the DNA. The sample contains 250,000 to 350,000 clones, 50% to 75% of them found a single time. The ten largest clones capture more than 0.85% of the sample.

The chain is encoded by TRBV12-5 joined to TRBJ2-1, and TRBD1 aligns with 9 junction nucleotides. This specimen was CD4+ T cells sorted from blood, taken around week 54, from a patient treated with tofacitinib. This TCR derives from a human donor with alopecia areata. The nucleotides read TGTGCTAGTGTGCCGGGACAGGGCTACAATGAGCAGTTCTTC. Its protein is CASVPGQGYNEQFF.